Shown below are 26 T cell receptor beta chains from a single sample sequenced in a study of T cells in Graves' hyperthyroidism and ophthalmopathy. RNA transcripts were the template for amplifying TCR beta CDR3 regions. First-round RT-PCR of the TCR CDR3 relied on the HTBI primer set. MiXCR, run by TCRdb on the multiplex PCR reads, gives a single entry per CDR3 protein. The sample contains about 400,000 distinct CDR3 sequences, 14% to 15% of which appear only once. Source material: blood. The receptors were sampled from a man younger than 35 with Graves' ophthalmopathy.

This clonotype has ten or more counts. The chain has TRBV2 and TRBJ2-7; 7 positions match TRBD1. This CDR3 has 14 amino acids. V lost 9 bases, J lost 1 base, and 9 bases stayed unmatched. Per the germline V gene, CDR1 is SNHLY and CDR2 is FYNNEI. CDR3 sequence: CARTRQGLSYEQYF. The DNA for the CDR3 is TGTGCCAGAACAAGACAGGGTTTGTCCTACGAGCAGTACTTC.

This clonotype appeared many times. DNA of the CDR3: TGTGCCAGCAATCATGCGGGGGGCTACGAGCAGTACTTC. Residues: CASNHAGGYEQYF. The chain couples TRBV6-1 to TRBJ2-7, with 8 bases identical to TRBD2. V was clipped by 7 bases and J by 3 bases; unmatched bases: 5. This CDR3 is 13 amino acids long. From germline, CDR1 is MNHNS and CDR2 SASEGT.

This clonotype was counted at least ten times. The chain joins TRBV10-3 to TRBJ1-1, with TRBD1 matching 8 bases. Germline V gives CDR1 ENHRY, CDR2 SYGVKD. The CDR3 totals 13 residues. The V segment lost 9 bases and the J segment 5 bases; nucleotides outside the gene matches: 8. CDR3 region: CAILGTGGTEAFF. CDR3 DNA: TGTGCCATACTGGGGACAGGTGGGACTGAAGCTTTCTTT.

This clonotype appeared many times. V and J are TRBV6-6 and TRBJ2-5; D possibly corresponds to TRBD1 (6 bases). V lost 2 bases to trimming and J lost 11 bases, with 15 bases between them. There are 13 residues in the CDR3. In germline, CDR1 is MNHNY, CDR2 SVGAGI (reference sequence). CDR3 sequence (DNA): TGTGCCAGCAGTTACGCAATCGACAGGCGTCAGTACTTC. Its protein product is CASSYAIDRRQYF.

This clonotype was detected only a few times. V and J are TRBV5-5 and TRBJ2-1, with 7 bases matching TRBD1. The V gene end was trimmed by 7 bases and the J gene end by 5 bases; junction bases not matched to a gene: 9. The CDR3 sequence is 14 residues long. Looked up from germline, CDR1 is SGHKS and CDR2 is YYEKEE (reference sequence). The CDR3 DNA sequence: TGTGCCAGCCGTCCTGAGACAGGGCACAATGAGCAGTTCTTC. It codes for CASRPETGHNEQFF. The full variable domain, with the rest looked up from reference TRBV5-5 and TRBJ2-1, is DAGVTQSPTHLIKTRGQQVTLRCSPISGHKSVSWYQQVLGQGPQFIFQYYEKEERGRGNFPDRFSARQFPNYSSELNVNALLLGDSALYLCASRPETGHNEQFFGPGTRLTVL.

This clonotype was observed at least ten times. The chain joins TRBV27 to TRBJ1-4; the match to TRBD1 covers 9 bases. The CDR3 is 14 residues long. Germline V gene data show CDR1 as MNHEY and CDR2 as SMNVEV (reference sequence). The J segment lost 8 bases and the V segment lost 3 bases, leaving 4 bases of the junction unmatched. CDR3 in amino acids: CASSFLQGAEKLFF. The CDR3 coding sequence is TGTGCCAGCAGTTTCTTACAGGGGGCAGAAAAACTGTTTTTT.

In its sample, this clonotype was seen many times. The chain links TRBV2 to TRBJ1-2; perhaps TRBD1 as D (5 bases). This CDR3 comprises 11 residues. Trimming took 11 bases from V and 5 from J, leaving 12 bases between them. CDR1 and CDR2 (germline): SNHLY, FYNNEI. CDR3 sequence: CAGGDFYGYTF. In DNA, the CDR3 is TGTGCCGGGGGGGACTTTTATGGCTACACCTTC.

This clonotype appeared a few times. The chain recombines TRBV3-1 with TRBJ2-7, with D possibly matching TRBD2 (6 bases). Germline assignment: CDR1 LGHDT and CDR2 YNNKEL (reference sequence). The CDR3 covers 17 residues. Between the trimmed V and J ends, which lost 1 base and 2 bases, there was a span of 18 bases. CDR3 region: CASSQGFSPGLPYEQYF. In DNA, the CDR3 is TGTGCCAGCAGCCAAGGATTTTCGCCGGGACTCCCCTACGAGCAGTACTTC.

This clonotype was recorded a few times. The chain recombines TRBV30 with TRBJ2-3, with 7 nucleotides matching TRBD2. V was clipped by 5 bases and J by 10 bases; unmatched bases: 6. Germline CDR1 and CDR2: GTSNPN and SVGIG (reference sequence). CDR3 length: 11 residues. CDR3 sequence (DNA): TGTGCCTGGGGGAGCGGGGTTTCGCAGTATTTT. Translated, it gives CAWGSGVSQYF.

This clonotype came up many times. J is TRBJ2-7 and V is TRBV12-3 or TRBV12-4, with TRBD2 matching 8 bases. The ends lost 6 bases at V and 0 bases at J; junction bases unmatched: 7. This CDR3 is 15 amino acids long. CDR3: CASRRSGGSSYEQYF. The CDR3 DNA sequence: TGTGCCAGCAGGCGGAGCGGGGGATCCTCCTACGAGCAGTACTTC.

CDR3 DNA sequence: TGCGCCAGCATGGGACCGAGCACAGATACGCAGTATTTT. Its translation: CASMGPSTDTQYF. The chain combines TRBV5-1 with TRBJ2-3; D is perhaps TRBD1 or TRBD2 (5 bases each). Trimming stripped 6 bases from V and 0 bases from J, with 8 bases between. CDR3 length: 13 amino acids. Germline V CDR1 and CDR2: SGHRS, YFSETQ.

This clonotype was counted at least ten times. The rearrangement uses TRBV24-1 and TRBJ1-2, with 7 bases that match TRBD1. V shed 7 bases and J 7 bases; nucleotides not matched to a gene: 5. Germline V gives CDR1 KGHDR, CDR2 SFDVKD. The CDR3 runs to 12 residues. The CDR3 is CATRDRQGGYTF. CDR3 nucleotides: TGTGCCACCAGAGACCGACAGGGTGGCTACACCTTC.

Many counts were recorded for this clonotype. The rearrangement uses TRBV18 and TRBJ2-5, with D unresolved. CDR1 and CDR2 from the germline V gene are KGHSH and LQKENI. The CDR3 extends over 14 amino acids. V was pared by 1 base and J by 0 bases, with 6 bases between. CDR3 sequence reads: CASSPLGYQETQYF. The CDR3 DNA sequence: TGTGCCAGCTCACCACTCGGGTACCAAGAGACCCAGTACTTC.

Regarding this clonotype: A much bigger clone sits one base away, suggesting this may be a read error. The rearrangement uses TRBV7-2 and TRBJ2-3; D is perhaps TRBD1 or TRBD2 (5 bases each). The germline V gene has CDR1 SGHTA and CDR2 FQGNSA. The CDR3 sequence is 17 residues long. The chain's CDR3 is CASSQDRSDYRTGTQYF. The CDR3 DNA is TGTGCCAGCAGCCAAGATCGGAGCGACTACCGCACAGGTACGCAGTATTTT.

This clonotype was counted at least ten times. The CDR3 bases are TGTGCCTGGAGTGTAAGTCAGGATTCCGAGCAGTACTTC. Protein sequence: CAWSVSQDSEQYF. The chain recombines TRBV30 with TRBJ2-7; D is uncertain. This CDR3 region has 13 residues. Trimming took off 0 bases at V and 6 bases at J, with 12 bases between the two ends. The germline gives CDR1 GTSNPN, CDR2 SVGIG (reference sequence).

This clonotype was counted at least ten times. The V gene is TRBV5-1, the J gene TRBJ2-7; 7 nucleotides agree with TRBD2. The CDR3 has 15 residues. V shed 4 bases and J 5 bases; nucleotides not matched to a gene: 12. CDR1 SGHRS and CDR2 YFSETQ come from the germline V gene. The DNA for the CDR3 is TGCGCCAGCAGCCCTGGCTGGCGGGAGAAGGACGAGCAGTACTTC. It codes for CASSPGWREKDEQYF.

This clonotype occurred a few times. The gene calls are TRBV30 and TRBJ1-6; no reliable D call. Germline V lookup: CDR1 GTSNPN, CDR2 SVGIG (reference sequence). Trimming shortened V by 3 bases and J by 9 bases, and 24 bases separated the two germline ends. This CDR3 has 17 amino acids. As DNA, the CDR3 is TGTGCCTGGAGCGTCGCCGAGTCCGGGCCTTTAGGTTCACCCCTCCACTTT. Protein: CAWSVAESGPLGSPLHF.

This chain connects TRBV3-1 to TRBJ2-1; TRBD2 might be the D (6 bases). CDR3 length: 16 amino acids. Germline V gene sequence: CDR1 LGHDT, CDR2 YNNKEL (reference sequence). Trimming stripped 3 bases from V and 6 bases from J, with 18 bases between. The CDR3 loop reads CASSQHPDGTLNEQFF. CDR3 nucleotides: TGTGCCAGCAGCCAGCACCCTGACGGGACTCTCAATGAGCAGTTCTTC.

This clonotype was observed many times. V and J are TRBV6-1 and TRBJ2-5; 9 bases match TRBD1. The CDR3 runs to 16 residues. V shed 6 bases and J 1 base; nucleotides not matched to a gene: 9. Looked up from germline, CDR1 is MNHNS and CDR2 is SASEGT. The CDR3 DNA follows: TGTGCCAGCAGATGGTCCGGGACAGGGCTCCAAGAGACCCAGTACTTC. Residues: CASRWSGTGLQETQYF.

This clonotype has at least ten counts. The chain employs TRBV11-2 and TRBJ2-5, with 7 bases aligning to TRBD2. V shed 4 bases, J shed 5 bases, and the junction held 4 bases outside the gene matches. The germline CDR1 and CDR2 sequences are SGHAT and FQNNGV. The CDR3 has 13 amino acids. CDR3 protein: CASSWGGKETQYF. The CDR3 DNA reads TGTGCCAGCAGCTGGGGGGGTAAGGAGACCCAGTACTTC.

This clonotype was observed at least ten times. The chain combines TRBV29-1 with TRBJ1-1, with D possibly TRBD1 on 5 matching bases. Germline lookup yields CDR1 SQVTM and CDR2 ANQGSEA. The CDR3 spans 13 residues. V was clipped by 2 bases and J by 1 base, with 8 bases between them. CDR3 residues: CSVERDGNTEAFF. The CDR3 coding sequence is TGCAGCGTTGAAAGGGACGGGAACACTGAAGCTTTCTTT.

This clonotype occurred many times. The rearrangement links TRBV20-1 to TRBJ1-5; maybe TRBD1 (5 bases). The V gene's germline CDR1 is DFQATT and CDR2 SNEGSKA (reference sequence). The V end was cut by 6 bases, the J end by 3 bases, with 12 bases between. This CDR3 region has 13 residues. DNA for the CDR3: TGCAGTGCACCGGGACCAAACAATCAGCCCCAGCATTTT. This gives the protein CSAPGPNNQPQHF.

This clonotype was seen a handful of times. Being one base from a much bigger clone, this may be a read error. The gene calls are TRBV30 and TRBJ2-7, with a possible D match to TRBD2 (6 bases). The CDR3 totals 11 residues. Germline V gene sequence: CDR1 GTSNPN, CDR2 SVGIG (reference sequence). In nucleotides, the CDR3 is TGTGCCTGGGGGGGGACCTACGGGCAGTACTTC. Protein: CAWGGTYGQYF. Full variable domain (remainder filled in from reference TRBV30 and TRBJ2-7): SQTIHQWPATLVQPVGSPLSLECTVEGTSNPNLYWYRQAAGRGLQLLFYSVGIGQISSEVPQNLSASRPQDRQFILSSKKLLLSDSGFYLCAWGGTYGQYFGPGTRLTVT.

This chain connects TRBV9 to TRBJ2-2; TRBD2 agrees at 13 bases. CDR3 length equals 16 residues. In germline, CDR1 is SGDLS, CDR2 YYNGEE. The V gene end was trimmed by 4 bases and the J gene end by 3 bases; junction bases not matched to a gene: 3. DNA of the CDR3: TGTGCCAGCAGCCACGGACTAGCGGGAGACACCGGGGAGCTGTTTTTT. Its translation is CASSHGLAGDTGELFF.

This clonotype was seen many times. The chain employs TRBV3-1 and TRBJ2-3; 8 bases agree with TRBD2. J lost 2 bases, V lost 2 bases, and 6 bases had no gene match. CDR1 and CDR2 (germline): LGHDT, YNNKEL (reference sequence). This CDR3 has 16 amino acids. The CDR3 DNA reads TGTGCCAGCAGCCAAAGGGCGGGAGGTTCCACAGATACGCAGTATTTT. This sequence encodes CASSQRAGGSTDTQYF.

There are a few counts of this clonotype. This chain connects TRBV11-3 to TRBJ1-3; tentatively, D is TRBD1 (5 bases). The germline gives CDR1 SGHNT, CDR2 YENEEA. The V end was cut by 5 bases, the J end by 2 bases, with 13 bases between. The CDR3 has 15 amino acids. The CDR3 sequence is CASSPLRATGNTIYF. The CDR3 DNA reads as TGTGCCAGCAGCCCCCTCAGGGCTACTGGAAACACCATATATTTT. Looking up the rest from reference TRBV11-3 and TRBJ1-3 gives the full variable domain: EAGVVQSPRYKIIEKKQPVAFWCNPISGHNTLYWYLQNLGQGPELLIRYENEEAVDDSQLPKDRFSAERLKGVDSTLKIQPAELGDSAVYLCASSPLRATGNTIYFGEGSWLTVV.